This T cell receptor beta chain is drawn from a study of identical twins. Findings and limits, study-wide: The study found weaker excess twin sharing in beta out-of-frame sequences. Models came in too low on out-of-frame TCR alpha sharing in monozygotic twins. It was possible that invariant MAIT and iNKT cells partly confounded the zero-insertion analyses. Insertions were reduced in abundant cord blood beta clonotypes but not in memory repertoires.

TCRdb re-called the 5' RACE reads with MiXCR, one entry per CDR3 protein. The data show 1.5 million to 2 million distinct CDR3 sequences, about 30% seen once. For this clonotype: Its cognate antigen is unknown.

The CDR3 extends over 15 amino acids. Germline V gene lookup returns CDR1 SGHRS and CDR2 YFSETQ. The V gene is TRBV5-1, the J gene TRBJ2-5; 10 bases line up with TRBD2. The J call is in doubt because the DNA end fits TRBJ2-7 better. The origin of this receptor is a newborn girl in good health. Input material: cord blood. The CDR3 nucleotides read TGCGCCAGCAGCTTGGAAACTAGCGGGGACTACGAGCAGTACTTC. It yields the protein CASSLETSGDYEQYF.